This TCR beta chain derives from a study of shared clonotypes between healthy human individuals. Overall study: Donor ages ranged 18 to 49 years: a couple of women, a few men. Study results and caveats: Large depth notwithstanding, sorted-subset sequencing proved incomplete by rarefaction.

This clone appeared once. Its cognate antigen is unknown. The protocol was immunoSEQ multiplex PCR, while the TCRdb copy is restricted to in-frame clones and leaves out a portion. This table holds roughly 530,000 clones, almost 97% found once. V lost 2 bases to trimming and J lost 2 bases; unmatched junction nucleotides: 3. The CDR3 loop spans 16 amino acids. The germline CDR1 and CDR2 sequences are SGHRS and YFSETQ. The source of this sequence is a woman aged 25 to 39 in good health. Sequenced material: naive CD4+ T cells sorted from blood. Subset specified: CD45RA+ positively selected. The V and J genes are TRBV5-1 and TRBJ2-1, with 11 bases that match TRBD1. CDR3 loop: CASSLGQGATYNEQFF. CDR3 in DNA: TGCGCCAGCAGCTTAGGACAGGGGGCCACCTACAATGAGCAGTTCTTC.